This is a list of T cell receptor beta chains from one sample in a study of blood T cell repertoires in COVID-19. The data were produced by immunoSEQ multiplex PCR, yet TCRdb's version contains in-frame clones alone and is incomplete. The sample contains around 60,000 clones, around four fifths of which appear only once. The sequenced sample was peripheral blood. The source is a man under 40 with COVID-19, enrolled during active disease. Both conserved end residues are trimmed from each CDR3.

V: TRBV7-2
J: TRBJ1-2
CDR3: ASSLVAGQANT

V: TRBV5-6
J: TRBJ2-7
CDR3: ASSLRGRDEQY

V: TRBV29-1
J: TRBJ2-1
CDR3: SAQQGTGNEQF

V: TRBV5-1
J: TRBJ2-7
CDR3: ASSLTGFYEQY

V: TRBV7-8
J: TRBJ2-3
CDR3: ASSSTPGREGLDTQY

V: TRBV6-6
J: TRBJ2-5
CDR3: ASSVGPGAQY

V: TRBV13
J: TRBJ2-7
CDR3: ASSFRGTAYEQY

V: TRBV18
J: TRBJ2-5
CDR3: ASSPPAVDGGKTQY

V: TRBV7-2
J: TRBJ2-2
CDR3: ASSLVAGAVTGELF

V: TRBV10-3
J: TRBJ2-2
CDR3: AIGTSVLTGELF

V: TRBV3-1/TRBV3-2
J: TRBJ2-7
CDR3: ASSPLGAGAYEQY

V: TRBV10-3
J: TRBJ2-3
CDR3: AISEEFGTDTQY

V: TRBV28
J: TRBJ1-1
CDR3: ASVTGYSEAF

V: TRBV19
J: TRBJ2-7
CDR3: ASSPGQGAYEQY

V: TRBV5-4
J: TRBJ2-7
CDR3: ASSLATGTYEQY

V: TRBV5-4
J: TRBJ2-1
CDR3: ASSLEGASYNEQF

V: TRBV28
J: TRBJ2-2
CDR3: ASSLYAGAGELF

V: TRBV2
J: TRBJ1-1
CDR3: ASRGRQGNTEAF

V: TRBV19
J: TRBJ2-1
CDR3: ASTAGTSESRGF

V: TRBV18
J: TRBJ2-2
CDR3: ASSPTREGTGELF

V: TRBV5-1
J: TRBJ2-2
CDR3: ASSLDLNTGELF

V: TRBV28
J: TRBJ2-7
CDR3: ASSFGGGEYEQY

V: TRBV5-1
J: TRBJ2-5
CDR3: ASSPPTSGAPRAQY

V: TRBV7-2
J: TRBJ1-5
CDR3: ASSLTGINQPQH

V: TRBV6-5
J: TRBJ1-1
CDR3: ASSFRGVNTEAF

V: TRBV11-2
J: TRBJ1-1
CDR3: ASSLLGGDTEAF